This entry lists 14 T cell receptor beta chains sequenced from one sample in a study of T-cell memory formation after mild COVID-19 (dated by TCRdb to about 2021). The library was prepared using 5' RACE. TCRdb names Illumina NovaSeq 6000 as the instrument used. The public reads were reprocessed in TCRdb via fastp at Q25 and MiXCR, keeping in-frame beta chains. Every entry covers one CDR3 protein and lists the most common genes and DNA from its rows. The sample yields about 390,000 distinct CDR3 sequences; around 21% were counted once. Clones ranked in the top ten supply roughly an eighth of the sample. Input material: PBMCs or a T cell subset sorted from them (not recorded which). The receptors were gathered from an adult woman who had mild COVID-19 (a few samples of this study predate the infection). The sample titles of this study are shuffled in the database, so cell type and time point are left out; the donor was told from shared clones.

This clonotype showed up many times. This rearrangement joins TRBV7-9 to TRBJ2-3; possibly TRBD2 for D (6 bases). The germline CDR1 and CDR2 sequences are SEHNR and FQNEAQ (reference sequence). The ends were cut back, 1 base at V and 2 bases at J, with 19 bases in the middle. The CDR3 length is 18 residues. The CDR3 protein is CASSLVAGGVFLTDTQYF. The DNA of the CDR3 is TGTGCCAGCAGCTTAGTGGCCGGCGGGGTCTTCCTCACAGATACGCAGTATTTT.

CDR3 in DNA: TGTGCCAGCAGCTTGCAGGACGAGTGGAATTCACCCCTCCACTTT. It translates to CASSLQDEWNSPLHF. V usage is TRBV7-6 and J usage is TRBJ1-6; D remains unclear. Germline CDR1 reads SGHVS; CDR2 reads FNYEAQ. Trimming took 3 bases from V and 7 from J, leaving 13 bases between them. The CDR3 runs 15 residues.

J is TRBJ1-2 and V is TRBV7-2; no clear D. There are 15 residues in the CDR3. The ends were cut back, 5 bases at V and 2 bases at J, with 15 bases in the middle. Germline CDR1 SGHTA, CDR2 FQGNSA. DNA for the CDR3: TGTGCCAGCAGCCCCTATCTAGGACGCAACTATGGCTACACCTTC. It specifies CASSPYLGRNYGYTF.

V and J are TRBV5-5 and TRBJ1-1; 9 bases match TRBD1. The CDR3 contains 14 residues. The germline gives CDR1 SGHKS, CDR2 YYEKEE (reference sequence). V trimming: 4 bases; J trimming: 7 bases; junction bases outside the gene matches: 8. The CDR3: CASSVNRGLGEAFF. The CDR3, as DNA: TGTGCCAGCAGCGTTAACAGGGGGCTCGGTGAAGCTTTCTTT.

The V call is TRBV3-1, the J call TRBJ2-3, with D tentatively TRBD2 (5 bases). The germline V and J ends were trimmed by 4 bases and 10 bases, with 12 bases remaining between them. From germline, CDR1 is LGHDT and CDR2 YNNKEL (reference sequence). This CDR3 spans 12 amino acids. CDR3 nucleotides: TGTGCCAGCAGCCCCTCCGGGGTGGCGCAGTATTTT. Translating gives CASSPSGVAQYF.

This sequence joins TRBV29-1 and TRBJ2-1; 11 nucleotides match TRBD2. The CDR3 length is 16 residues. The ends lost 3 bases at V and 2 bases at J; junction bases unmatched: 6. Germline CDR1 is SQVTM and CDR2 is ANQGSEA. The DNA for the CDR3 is TGCAGCGTTGAGAACTTAGCGGGAGGGCCCTACAATGAGCAGTTCTTC. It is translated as CSVENLAGGPYNEQFF.

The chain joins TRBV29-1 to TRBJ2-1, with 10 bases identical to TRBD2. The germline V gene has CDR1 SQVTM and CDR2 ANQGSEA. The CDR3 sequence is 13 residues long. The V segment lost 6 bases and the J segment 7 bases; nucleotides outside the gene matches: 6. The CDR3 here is CSVFSGRSNEQFF. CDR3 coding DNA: TGCAGCGTGTTTAGCGGGAGGTCGAATGAGCAGTTCTTC.

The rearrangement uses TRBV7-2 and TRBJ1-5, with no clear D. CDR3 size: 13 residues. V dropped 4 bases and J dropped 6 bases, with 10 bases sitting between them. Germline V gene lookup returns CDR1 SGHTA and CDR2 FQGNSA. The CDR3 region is CASSSLGSQPQHF. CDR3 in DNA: TGTGCCAGCAGCTCACTAGGCTCTCAGCCCCAGCATTTT.

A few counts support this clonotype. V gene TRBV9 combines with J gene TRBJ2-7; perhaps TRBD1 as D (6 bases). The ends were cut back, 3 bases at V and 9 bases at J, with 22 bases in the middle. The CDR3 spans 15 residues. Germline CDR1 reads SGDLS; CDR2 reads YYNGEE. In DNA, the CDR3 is TGTGCCAGCAGCGAGGACAGCGCCGGGTTTTTCGGGCAGTACTTC. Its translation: CASSEDSAGFFGQYF.

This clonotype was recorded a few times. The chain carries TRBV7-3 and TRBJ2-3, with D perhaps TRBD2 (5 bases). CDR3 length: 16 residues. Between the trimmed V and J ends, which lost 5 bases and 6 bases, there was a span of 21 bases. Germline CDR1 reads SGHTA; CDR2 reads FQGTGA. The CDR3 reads CASSKKVLAKGDTQYF. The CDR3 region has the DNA TGTGCCAGCAGCAAAAAGGTCCTAGCCAAAGGGGATACGCAGTATTTT.

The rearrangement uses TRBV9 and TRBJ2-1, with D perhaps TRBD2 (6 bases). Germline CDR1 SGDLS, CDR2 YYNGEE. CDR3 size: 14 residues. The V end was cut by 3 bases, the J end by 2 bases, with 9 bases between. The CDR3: CASSGDSAYNEQFF. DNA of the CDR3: TGTGCCAGCAGCGGGGACTCAGCCTACAATGAGCAGTTCTTC. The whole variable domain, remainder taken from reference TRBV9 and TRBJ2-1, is DSGVTQTPKHLITATGQRVTLRCSPRSGDLSVYWYQQSLDQGLQFLIQYYNGEERAKGNILERFSAQQFPDLHSELNLSSLELGDSALYFCASSGDSAYNEQFFGPGTRLTVL.

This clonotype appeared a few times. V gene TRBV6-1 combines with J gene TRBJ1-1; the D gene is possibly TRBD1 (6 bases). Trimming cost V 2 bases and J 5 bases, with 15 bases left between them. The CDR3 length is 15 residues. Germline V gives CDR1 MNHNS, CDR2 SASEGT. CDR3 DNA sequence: TGTGCCAGCAGTGAACGGGGTACAGGGTTGACTGAAGCTTTCTTT. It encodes CASSERGTGLTEAFF.

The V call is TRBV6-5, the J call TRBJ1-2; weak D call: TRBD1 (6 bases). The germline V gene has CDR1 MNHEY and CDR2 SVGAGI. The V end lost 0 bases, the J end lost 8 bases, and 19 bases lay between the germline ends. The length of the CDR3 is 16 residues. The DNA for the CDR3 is TGTGCCAGCAGTTACTCTGTTTTTAGCCCAGGGGTGGGCTACACCTTC. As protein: CASSYSVFSPGVGYTF.

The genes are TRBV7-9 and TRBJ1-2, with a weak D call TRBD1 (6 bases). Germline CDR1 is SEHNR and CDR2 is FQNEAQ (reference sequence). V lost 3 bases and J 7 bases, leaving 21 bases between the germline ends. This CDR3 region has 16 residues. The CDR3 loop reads CASSFGVIVQGGGYTF. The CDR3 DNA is TGTGCCAGCAGCTTCGGCGTCATAGTACAGGGAGGTGGCTACACCTTC.